The text below deals with one TCR beta chain. Its antigen remains unknown. CDR3 length equals 16 residues. The germline gives CDR1 MGHRA, CDR2 YSYEKL. Trimming removed 6 bases from V and 5 bases from J; junction bases left unmatched: 15. This sample was included in a study of PD-1 blockade in classical Hodgkin lymphoma. Study in general: With a 2-week interval, patients received intravenous nivolumab at 3 mg/kg. Findings and limits, study-wide: At C4D1, TCR diversity had climbed significantly for CD4+ cells, though not for CD8+ cells. Newly diagnosed patients reportedly trailed healthy donors in baseline TCR diversity.

TCRdb keeps only in-frame clones here, not all; method: immunoSEQ multiplex PCR. The sample shows about 50,000 clones, around 87% of them seen only once. As for time point: cycle 4 day 1 (C4D1), after five to seven weeks of nivolumab. Every single patient, without exception, relapsed after autologous stem cell transplantation, and brentuximab vedotin exposure varied. Best outcomes ranged across complete response, partial response and progressive disease. The sequencing here drew on peripheral blood mononuclear cells (PBMCs), taken before the fourth cycle of nivolumab. The sequence was collected from a human donor with classical Hodgkin lymphoma. This chain uses TRBV4-1 with TRBJ1-2, with 7 bases that match TRBD1. The CDR3 spells CASRSGTAESSYGYTF. DNA for the CDR3: TGCGCCAGCAGGAGCGGGACAGCCGAATCCTCTTATGGCTACACCTTC.